One and the same sample provided the 18 T cell receptor beta chains below, sequenced in a study of regulatory T cells in long-lasting Graves disease. In building TCR beta libraries, iRepertoire HTBI primers were used together with Arm-PCR of CDR3 regions. MiXCR was run by TCRdb on the multiplex PCR reads, yielding one entry per CDR3 protein. The sample includes hundreds of thousands of distinct CDR3 sequences, 20% to 25% of them seen just once. Time point noted: persistent/refractory GD, antithyroid drugs over 5 years with positive TRAb. The TCR library was prepared using RNA isolated from PBMCs. The sequences come from peripheral blood mononuclear cells (PBMCs), collected when the disease was refractory, from a patient treated with antithyroid drugs. The receptors were gathered from a female donor with Graves disease.

The sample holds a few counts of this clonotype. The genes are TRBV20-1 and TRBJ2-2; 7 bases align to TRBD2. The CDR3 consists of 15 residues. Germline-derived CDR1 and CDR2 are DFQATT and SNEGSKA (reference sequence). J was trimmed by 0 bases and V by 5 bases; bases with no gene match: 6. CDR3 nucleotide sequence: TGCAGTGCTCTTGATAGCGGGCCGAACACCGGGGAGCTGTTTTTT. Its translation: CSALDSGPNTGELFF.

V usage is TRBV14 and J usage is TRBJ2-5; D possibly uses TRBD1 or TRBD2 (5 bases each). V lost 1 base, J lost 5 bases, and 11 bases lay in between. This CDR3 spans 14 amino acids. Germline-derived CDR1 and CDR2 are SGHDN and FVKESK. The CDR3: CASSQANRRETQYF. DNA for the CDR3: TGTGCCAGCAGCCAAGCTAACAGGAGGGAGACCCAGTACTTC.

In its sample, this clonotype was seen a few times. CDR3 DNA sequence: TGCAGCGTTTTGCGGGAGAGTTACGAGCAGTACTTC. Translated, it gives CSVLRESYEQYF. The chain carries TRBV29-1 and TRBJ2-7; TRBD2 matches at 7 bases. V was clipped by 5 bases and J by 4 bases; unmatched bases: 5. The CDR3 consists of 12 residues. Germline CDR1 is SQVTM and CDR2 is ANQGSEA.

This clonotype was counted many times. For the CDR3, the DNA is TGCAGTGCTCCGGACAGGACCTACGAGCAGTACTTC. The encoded protein is CSAPDRTYEQYF. This chain connects TRBV20-1 to TRBJ2-7; 7 bases align to TRBD1. CDR1 is DFQATT, CDR2 SNEGSKA, per germline (reference sequence). V gave up 5 bases and J gave up 2 bases; unmatched junction bases: 3. The CDR3 spans 12 residues.

This clonotype was recorded at least ten times. The chain is built from TRBV12-3 or TRBV12-4 and TRBJ1-2; TRBD1 aligns across 7 bases. This CDR3 spans 14 amino acids. With V trimmed by 5 bases and J by 4 bases, 7 bases remained unmatched. CDR3 coding DNA: TGTGCCAGCAGTCGACAGGGAGGCCTCTATGGCTACACCTTC. Translating gives CASSRQGGLYGYTF.

In its sample, this clonotype was seen many times. The V and J genes are TRBV30 and TRBJ2-5, with 7 bases fitting TRBD2. Trimming took 0 bases from V and 5 from J; bases not matched to a gene: 6. Germline assignment: CDR1 GTSNPN and CDR2 SVGIG (reference sequence). This CDR3 contains 14 residues. The CDR3 loop reads CAWSVGGAGETQYF. The CDR3 DNA reads as TGTGCCTGGAGTGTGGGAGGGGCGGGGGAGACCCAGTACTTC.

This chain uses TRBV6-5 with TRBJ2-5; a possible D gene is TRBD1 (6 bases). Germline assignment: CDR1 MNHEY and CDR2 SVGAGI. Trimming took 7 bases from V and 1 from J, leaving 10 bases between them. The CDR3 runs to 13 residues. DNA for the CDR3: TGTGCCAGCACAAAGGACAGCCAAGAGACCCAGTACTTC. Protein product: CASTKDSQETQYF.

This clonotype was picked up one time. A read error may explain this, as a much larger clone is one base away. This rearrangement joins TRBV28 to TRBJ1-1; no reliable D call. The CDR3 extends over 12 amino acids. Germline CDR1 and CDR2: MDHEN and SYDVKM. Here the CDR3 reads CASGEMNTGAFF. As DNA, the CDR3 is TGTGCCAGCGGGGAAATGAACACTGGAGCTTTCTTT.

The rearrangement links TRBV2 to TRBJ1-5, with D possibly being TRBD1 (5 bases). The ends were cut back, 7 bases at V and 7 bases at J, with 17 bases in the middle. CDR1 is SNHLY, CDR2 FYNNEI, per germline. The CDR3 has 14 amino acids. CDR3 residues: CASTGLGDGQPQHF. DNA for the CDR3: TGTGCCAGCACCGGACTAGGGGATGGACAGCCCCAGCATTTT.

This chain connects TRBV6-2 or TRBV6-3 to TRBJ2-1; D possibly corresponds to TRBD2 (5 bases). The CDR3 spans 14 residues. V lost 2 bases and J 2 bases, leaving 7 bases between the germline ends. Per the germline V gene, CDR1 is MNHEY and CDR2 is SVGEGT. This CDR3 reads CASSYAGPYNEQFF. The CDR3 nucleotides are TGTGCCAGCAGTTACGCGGGTCCCTACAATGAGCAGTTCTTC.

Note on this clonotype: Sequence at one end of the junction differs from germline and may be a read error. The chain couples TRBV5-1 to TRBJ2-1, with unresolved D. Germline loops: CDR1 SGHRS, CDR2 YFSETQ. CDR3 length: 16 residues. The CDR3 sequence: CTSSFRLAVDRNEQFF. CDR3 nucleotide sequence: TGCACCAGCAGCTTCCGACTCGCAGTCGACCGGAATGAGCAGTTCTTC.

The chain recombines TRBV14 with TRBJ2-7; TRBD2 agrees at 15 bases. CDR1 and CDR2 (germline): SGHDN, FVKESK. The length of the CDR3 is 17 residues. J was trimmed by 3 bases and V by 5 bases; bases with no gene match: 8. In nucleotides, the CDR3 is TGTGCCAGCAGCTCTCCGGGACTAGCGGGAGGCCGCTACGAGCAGTACTTC. It yields the protein CASSSPGLAGGRYEQYF.

This clonotype was counted at least ten times. The chain has TRBV2 and TRBJ1-1; D is ambiguous. The CDR3 spans 14 residues. V lost 4 bases and J lost 0, with 9 bases in between. The V gene's germline CDR1 is SNHLY and CDR2 FYNNEI. CDR3 in DNA: TGTGCCAGCAGTGTGGGCGCCATGAACACTGAAGCTTTCTTT. Translation: CASSVGAMNTEAFF.

This sequence joins TRBV28 and TRBJ1-5; the match to TRBD1 covers 9 bases. V lost 3 bases to trimming and J lost 7 bases; unmatched junction nucleotides: 10. The CDR3 totals 16 residues. Germline V gene data show CDR1 as MDHEN and CDR2 as SYDVKM. The CDR3: CASSFPGQGIWQPQHF. DNA for the CDR3: TGTGCCAGCAGTTTCCCGGGACAGGGCATTTGGCAGCCCCAGCATTTT.

This clonotype was seen a handful of times. This chain links TRBV7-9 with TRBJ1-2; D not certain. Trimming shortened V by 4 bases and J by 1 base, and 13 bases separated the two germline ends. CDR1 SEHNR and CDR2 FQNEAQ come from the germline V gene (reference sequence). The CDR3 spans 15 residues. CDR3 sequence (DNA): TGTGCCAGCAGCTACTACCCCCCAGTTAACTATGGCTACACCTTC. Protein: CASSYYPPVNYGYTF.

This clonotype was picked up many times. The chain has TRBV19 and TRBJ1-5; TRBD1 matches 9 bases. The CDR3 has 14 residues. Per the germline V gene, CDR1 is LNHDA and CDR2 is SQIVND (reference sequence). The trim removed 9 bases at V and 2 bases at J, leaving 5 bases unmatched. The CDR3 protein is CASSRTGGNQPQHF. Written as DNA, the CDR3 is TGTGCCAGCAGCCGGACAGGGGGCAATCAGCCCCAGCATTTT. The full variable domain, with the rest looked up from reference TRBV19 and TRBJ1-5, is DGGITQSPKYLFRKEGQNVTLSCEQNLNHDAMYWYRQDPGQGLRLIYYSQIVNDFQKGDIAEGYSVSREKKESFPLTVTSAQKNPTAFYLCASSRTGGNQPQHFGDGTRLSIL.

V is TRBV7-9 and J is TRBJ2-5; 9 bases match TRBD2. In germline, CDR1 is SEHNR, CDR2 FQNEAQ (reference sequence). The CDR3 spans 16 residues. V shed 1 base and J 3 bases; nucleotides not matched to a gene: 6. The CDR3 sequence is CASSLVAPSGKETQYF. CDR3 bases: TGTGCCAGCAGCTTAGTGGCCCCTAGCGGGAAAGAGACCCAGTACTTC.

This clonotype came up a few times. The V and J genes are TRBV20-1 and TRBJ2-2; D perhaps matches TRBD2 (6 bases). Trimming removed 6 bases from V and 1 base from J, with 15 bases in between. The CDR3 totals 15 residues. Germline V CDR1 and CDR2: DFQATT, SNEGSKA (reference sequence). CDR3 region: CSATRGAGNTGELFF. The CDR3 DNA follows: TGCAGTGCGACGAGAGGAGCGGGGAACACCGGGGAGCTGTTTTTT.